These 27 T cell receptor beta chains were all obtained from the same sample, sequenced in a study of EBV T-cell therapy then PD-1 blockade in nasopharyngeal carcinoma. These receptors are not linked to any known antigen. Some clones are missing from TCRdb's copy, which holds only in-frame ones; the method was immunoSEQ multiplex PCR. Found here are 15,000 to 20,000 clones, 84% of them singletons; the top ten hold around 32%. Documented treatment: AdE1-LMPpoly-expanded autologous EBV-specific T-cell therapy followed by anti-PD-1 nivolumab. The material sequenced was CD8+ T cells from blood, taken around day 30 from a patient whose treatment included autologous EBV-specific T cells and nivolumab. These receptors were collected from a man in his forties with nasopharyngeal carcinoma.

This chain links TRBV6-4 with TRBJ2-3, with 10 bases fitting TRBD2. Per germline, CDR1 MRHNA and CDR2 SNTAGT. V lost 1 base and J lost 3; bases outside the gene matches: 1. This CDR3 comprises 15 residues. CDR3 loop: CASSDLAGGTDTQYF. As DNA, the CDR3 is TGTGCCAGCAGTGACTTAGCGGGGGGAACAGATACGCAGTATTTT.

The CDR3 loop is CASSDQGYGNTIYF. CDR3 nucleotides: TGCGCCAGCAGCGACCAGGGTTACGGAAACACCATATATTTT. The chain couples TRBV5-1 to TRBJ1-3, with D possibly matching TRBD1 (5 bases). CDR3 length equals 14 residues. The V end was cut by 4 bases, the J end by 4 bases, with 12 bases between. CDR1 SGHRS and CDR2 YFSETQ come from the germline V gene.

J is TRBJ1-5 and V is TRBV7-2; 11 bases map to TRBD1. V lost 2 bases to trimming and J lost 6 bases; unmatched junction nucleotides: 6. The CDR3 has 16 amino acids. Germline V gene lookup returns CDR1 SGHTA and CDR2 FQGNSA. For the CDR3, the DNA is TGTGCCAGCAGCTTAACCGGGACAGGGGGACGTCAGCCCCAGCATTTT. Translation: CASSLTGTGGRQPQHF. The full variable domain, its missing parts supplied by reference TRBV7-2 and TRBJ1-5, is GAGVSQSPSNKVTEKGKDVELRCDPISGHTALYWYRQSLGQGLEFLIYFQGNSAPDKSGLPSDRFSAERTGGSVSTLTIQRTQQEDSAVYLCASSLTGTGGRQPQHFGDGTRLSIL.

The rearrangement uses TRBV6-5 and TRBJ2-3; perhaps TRBD1 as D (5 bases). With 2 bases removed from V and 0 bases from J, the gap between germline ends came to 9 bases. The CDR3 totals 15 residues. Germline V gene sequence: CDR1 MNHEY, CDR2 SVGAGI. In DNA, the CDR3 is TGTGCCAGCAGTTACGGGGCAGGGAGCACAGATACGCAGTATTTT. Its protein is CASSYGAGSTDTQYF.

The gene calls are TRBV11-3 and TRBJ2-7; 8 bases are a match to TRBD1. The CDR3 has 15 residues. Germline CDR1 reads SGHNT; CDR2 reads YENEEA. The V and J ends lost 6 bases and 2 bases, in that order; junction bases with no gene match: 9. The CDR3 bases are TGTGCCAGCAGTCCAGCCGGGACAGGCGCCTACGAGCAGTACTTC. The encoded protein is CASSPAGTGAYEQYF.

V gene TRBV7-2 combines with J gene TRBJ2-5; D assignment may be TRBD1 or TRBD2 (5 bases each). Trimming left V 2 bases short and J 5 bases short, with 21 bases between. CDR1 is SGHTA, CDR2 FQGNSA, per germline. The CDR3 length is 17 residues. CDR3 bases: TGTGCCAGCAGCTTAATGGGCCGGGGCTGGGCGGAGGAGACCCAGTACTTC. It encodes CASSLMGRGWAEETQYF.

V and J are TRBV6-5 and TRBJ2-5; the D is unclear. Trimming left V 4 bases short and J 5 bases short, with 8 bases between. This CDR3 region has 12 residues. Germline V CDR1 and CDR2: MNHEY, SVGAGI. As DNA, the CDR3 is TGTGCCAGCAGTTCAACAGAGGAGACCCAGTACTTC. This translates into CASSSTEETQYF.

A few counts support this clone. This sequence joins TRBV18 and TRBJ1-2; unclear D gene. The germline V gene has CDR1 KGHSH and CDR2 LQKENI. V lost 2 bases and J 3 bases, leaving 10 bases between the germline ends. The CDR3 covers 14 residues. The CDR3 sequence: CASSPVQRDYGYTF. The CDR3 bases are TGTGCCAGCTCACCAGTCCAACGGGACTATGGCTACACCTTC.

The chain combines TRBV2 with TRBJ2-5, with D perhaps being TRBD1 or TRBD2 (6 bases each). The ends were cut back, 3 bases at V and 5 bases at J, with 13 bases in the middle. The CDR3 contains 14 residues. CDR1 and CDR2 from the germline V gene are SNHLY and FYNNEI. The CDR3, as DNA: TGTGCCAGCAGTGAGTGGGGGGCGCGGGAGACCCAGTACTTC. Encoded protein: CASSEWGARETQYF.

This chain connects TRBV6-4 to TRBJ2-3, with 7 bases matching TRBD2. Germline CDR1 and CDR2: MRHNA and SNTAGT. V shed 3 bases, J shed 1 base, and the junction held 1 base outside the gene matches. This CDR3 contains 14 residues. In DNA form, the CDR3 reads TGTGCCAGCAGTGATGCGGGGGGCACAGATACGCAGTATTTT. It yields the protein CASSDAGGTDTQYF.

This CDR3 is CASSDQVSMNTEAFF. The CDR3 DNA sequence: TGTGCCAGCAGCGATCAGGTATCCATGAACACTGAAGCTTTCTTT. The V and J genes are TRBV9 and TRBJ1-1; D remains ambiguous. Germline CDR1 and CDR2: SGDLS and YYNGEE. This CDR3 spans 15 amino acids. Between the trimmed V and J ends, which lost 3 bases and 0 bases, there was a span of 12 bases.

There are a few counts of this clone. This rearrangement joins TRBV7-3 to TRBJ1-1; 7 nucleotides match TRBD1. J gave up 6 bases and V 5 bases, and 9 bases lay outside the gene matches. This CDR3 has 14 residues. The germline gives CDR1 SGHTA, CDR2 FQGTGA. Here the CDR3 DNA reads TGTGCCAGCAGCCTCTCCGGACAGGCGGCTGAAGCTTTCTTT. It translates to CASSLSGQAAEAFF.

The rearrangement uses TRBV5-6 and TRBJ1-2; D possibly corresponds to TRBD1 (6 bases). The CDR3 is 13 residues long. V lost 5 bases to trimming and J lost 3 bases, with 11 bases between them. Germline V lookup: CDR1 SGHDT, CDR2 YYEEEE. The CDR3 protein is CASRPGAHYGYTF. CDR3 coding DNA: TGTGCCAGCAGGCCAGGGGCGCACTATGGCTACACCTTC.

In its sample, this clone is medium-sized. The sample holds other DNA sequences that translate to the same CDR3. J is TRBJ1-2 and V is TRBV27, with 9 nucleotides matching TRBD1. J was trimmed by 4 bases and V by 3 bases; bases with no gene match: 3. The germline V gene encodes CDR1 MNHEY and CDR2 SMNVEV (reference sequence). The CDR3 totals 14 residues. CDR3 protein: CASSFGQGIYGYTF. Here the CDR3 DNA reads TGTGCCAGCAGTTTTGGACAGGGGATCTATGGCTACACCTTC.

CDR3 bases: TGTGCCAGCAGTTACTCGGTCCCCCCGGCTGAAGCTTTCTTT. Protein: CASSYSVPPAEAFF. The chain recombines TRBV6-5 with TRBJ1-1; D gene unclear. The CDR3 totals 14 residues. In germline, CDR1 is MNHEY, CDR2 SVGAGI. V lost 0 bases, J lost 6 bases, and 11 bases lay in between.

V and J are TRBV24-1 and TRBJ1-1, with no clear D. The CDR3 sequence is 13 residues long. CDR1 is KGHDR, CDR2 SFDVKD, per germline. With 7 bases removed from V and 0 bases from J, the gap between germline ends came to 8 bases. This chain's CDR3 is CATSDGLNTEAFF. As DNA, the CDR3 is TGTGCCACCAGCGACGGCTTGAACACTGAAGCTTTCTTT.

The table lists this clone with a count of one. The rearrangement uses TRBV13 and TRBJ2-1; D is undetermined. The CDR3 spans 14 residues. Germline V lookup: CDR1 PRHDT, CDR2 FYEKMQ (reference sequence). Trimming cost V 2 bases and J 0 bases, with 5 bases left between them. The CDR3 reads CASSLMGSYNEQFF. As DNA, the CDR3 is TGTGCCAGCAGCTTAATGGGCTCCTACAATGAGCAGTTCTTC.

This clone was seen a single time. The CDR3 spells CASSQDGLATDTQYF. The CDR3 DNA follows: TGTGCCAGCAGCCAAGATGGGCTAGCGACAGATACGCAGTATTTT. The V gene is TRBV3-1 (or the pseudogene TRBV3-2), the J gene TRBJ2-3, with TRBD2 as a possible D gene (6 bases). Germline lookup yields CDR1 LGHDT and CDR2 YNNKEL (reference sequence). The CDR3 is 15 amino acids. Trimming took 0 bases from V and 3 from J, leaving 10 bases between them.

This clone was counted a few times. This rearrangement joins TRBV18 to TRBJ1-5; D possibly corresponds to TRBD1 (6 bases). V was pared by 5 bases and J by 1 base, with 9 bases between. Germline-derived CDR1 and CDR2 are KGHSH and LQKENI. CDR3 size: 14 residues. CDR3 bases: TGTGCCAGCTCAGGGGACAACAGCAATCAGCCCCAGCATTTT. Protein product: CASSGDNSNQPQHF.

This clone was picked up one time. The rearrangement joins TRBV7-8 to TRBJ2-5, with D unclear. In germline, CDR1 is SGHVS, CDR2 FQNEAQ. The CDR3 has 14 amino acids. Trimming stripped 5 bases from V and 5 bases from J, with 15 bases between. This CDR3 reads CASSTSWDTETQYF. For the CDR3, the DNA is TGTGCCAGCAGCACCAGCTGGGATACGGAGACCCAGTACTTC. Full variable domain (missing parts from reference TRBV7-8 and TRBJ2-5): GAGVSQSPRYKVAKRGQDVALRCDPISGHVSLFWYQQALGQGPEFLTYFQNEAQLDKSGLPSDRFFAERPEGSVSTLKIQRTQQEDSAVYLCASSTSWDTETQYFGPGTRLLVL.

The table lists this clone with a few counts. V gene TRBV4-2 combines with J gene TRBJ2-6; TRBD1 might be the D (6 bases). Germline lookup yields CDR1 LGHNA and CDR2 YNFKEQ. There are 16 residues in the CDR3. Trimming left V 3 bases short and J 2 bases short, with 11 bases between. The CDR3 region is CASSHESGAGANVLTF. The CDR3 bases are TGTGCCAGCAGCCATGAATCAGGGGCTGGGGCCAACGTCCTGACTTTC.

The chain links TRBV7-9 to TRBJ1-2, with 7 bases matching TRBD1. The length of the CDR3 is 15 residues. Germline CDR1 SEHNR, CDR2 FQNEAQ (reference sequence). The ends lost 4 bases at V and 0 bases at J; junction bases unmatched: 5. The CDR3: CASSSRDSPNYGYTF. The CDR3 DNA is TGTGCCAGCAGCTCTAGGGACAGCCCTAACTATGGCTACACCTTC.

V gene TRBV10-2 combines with J gene TRBJ1-5; D is uncertain. The CDR3 is 17 residues long. Per the germline V gene, CDR1 is WSHSY and CDR2 is SAAADI. Trimming took off 5 bases at V and 2 bases at J, with 19 bases between the two ends. DNA of the CDR3: TGCGCCAGCAGTTACCGCTCCTCCCTTGAAGGCAATCAGCCCCAGCATTTT. Translation gives CASSYRSSLEGNQPQHF.

This chain connects TRBV7-2 to TRBJ2-7, with D possibly matching TRBD2 (5 bases). Germline-derived CDR1 and CDR2 are SGHTA and FQGNSA. The CDR3 covers 13 residues. V shed 3 bases and J shed 2 bases, with 8 bases lying between them. CDR3 nucleotides: TGTGCCAGCAGCTTCGGACTTCCCTACGAGCAGTACTTC. As protein: CASSFGLPYEQYF.

This chain uses TRBV19 with TRBJ2-7; D is possibly TRBD1 (5 bases). V was cut by 4 bases and J by 1 base, with 11 bases left in between. There are 14 residues in the CDR3. Germline CDR1 is LNHDA and CDR2 is SQIVND (reference sequence). The CDR3 DNA reads TGTGCCAGTAGTACCCTCCCAGGGTCCTACGAGCAGTACTTC. This gives the protein CASSTLPGSYEQYF.

The CDR3 DNA sequence: TGTGCCAGCAGTGAGGGACAGGTTCCACTTAGCAATCAGCCCCAGCATTTT. Amino acid sequence: CASSEGQVPLSNQPQHF. This rearrangement joins TRBV2 to TRBJ1-5, with TRBD1 matching 8 bases. Germline trimming cut 3 bases from V and 0 bases from J; bases unmatched to any gene: 7. The CDR3 has 17 amino acids. Germline-derived CDR1 and CDR2 are SNHLY and FYNNEI.

V usage is TRBV15 and J usage is TRBJ2-3; no definite D call. Germline V lookup: CDR1 LNHNV, CDR2 YYDKDF (reference sequence). The V gene lost 5 bases and the J gene lost 3 bases, with 6 bases spanning the gap. The CDR3 consists of 12 residues. The CDR3 spells CATSSLTDTQYF. The CDR3 DNA sequence: TGTGCCACCAGCTCATTGACAGATACGCAGTATTTT. Together with reference TRBV15 and TRBJ2-3, the CDR3 gives the full variable domain: DAMVIQNPRYQVTQFGKPVTLSCSQTLNHNVMYWYQQKSSQAPKLLFHYYDKDFNNEADTPDNFQSRRPNTSFCFLDIRSPGLGDTAMYLCATSSLTDTQYFGPGTRLTVL.